These T cell receptor beta chains were read from a single sample in a study of liver allograft versus peripheral blood T cells. MiXCR, applied by TCRdb to the reads, yields one record per CDR3 protein. The sample lists under 15,000 distinct CDR3 sequences, 28% occurring once. These receptors were collected from a human patient who had a liver transplant. Some T cells may be provided by the graft donor. The CDR3 runs from the conserved cysteine through the conserved F or W. The order of the fields is V gene, J gene, CDR3 protein.

>TRBV28|TRBJ1-2
CASSPGGQNYGYTF
>TRBV5-4|TRBJ2-1
CASSLASGTYNEQFF
>TRBV27|TRBJ2-6
CASSQGGGGANVLTF
>TRBV6-1|TRBJ1-4
CASSAGGTGTEKLFF
>TRBV12-3/TRBV12-4|TRBJ1-2
CASSLQQGGGYTF
>TRBV6-1|TRBJ2-1
CASRFRAVSYNEQFF
>TRBV19|TRBJ2-7
CASSKRELGEQYF
>TRBV27|TRBJ2-2
CASSQRHTGELFF
>TRBV11-1|TRBJ1-1
CASRPTGGTEAFF
>TRBV20-1|TRBJ1-2
CSARDRGGVPMGYTF
>TRBV10-1|TRBJ1-5
CAIISGDQPQHF
>TRBV24-1|TRBJ2-7
CATSAHRDREVYEQYF
>TRBV30|TRBJ1-1
CAWSVLLGAMNTEAFF
>TRBV30|TRBJ1-1
CAWDGGRHTEAFF
>TRBV7-9|TRBJ1-1
CASKGEGNAEAFF
>TRBV6-1|TRBJ2-7
CASRYTGTASYEQYF
>TRBV12-3/TRBV12-4|TRBJ2-1
CASRYSTGPLEFF
>TRBV19|TRBJ2-7
CASSFVSGTGNYEQYF
>TRBV18|TRBJ1-1
CASSPPLNTEAFF
>TRBV29-1|TRBJ1-4
CSAAQRLSEKLFF
>TRBV12-3/TRBV12-4|.
CASSSTGFSPLHF
>TRBV7-9|TRBJ1-3
CASSPLATGSGNTIYF
>TRBV5-4|TRBJ2-7
CASSLDKYEQYF
>TRBV10-3|TRBJ2-7
CAISDLREAYEQYF
>TRBV18|TRBJ1-4
CASSRDSSEKLFF
>TRBV6-6|TRBJ2-7
CASIGLGGYEQYF
>TRBV28|TRBJ2-7
CAASAGGSYEQYF
>TRBV6-5|TRBJ2-1
CASTLTGLGSYNEQFF
>TRBV29-1|TRBJ1-1
CSFRKQGTEAFF
>TRBV19|TRBJ2-1
CASSISSGGGNEQFF
>TRBV27|TRBJ1-1
CASSSVITGGNTEAFF
>TRBV28|TRBJ2-7
CASTRGPYEQYF
>TRBV6-2/TRBV6-3|TRBJ2-3
CASRDGQGHPTDTQYF
>TRBV29-1|TRBJ2-7
CSVEEGGGEQYF
>TRBV19|TRBJ2-7
CASSPGAGRASEQYF
>TRBV5-4|TRBJ2-5
CASSQSPQGKGQAQYF
>TRBV5-6|TRBJ2-2
CASSGSGGANTGELFF
>TRBV20-1|TRBJ1-2
CSARENYGYTF
>TRBV18|TRBJ1-1
CASSPRTENTEAFF
>TRBV5-6|TRBJ2-7
CASSFGGTSYEQYF
>TRBV6-5|TRBJ1-1
CASSPGQTVNTEAFF
>TRBV29-1|TRBJ1-1
CSVDEGGTEAFF
>TRBV12-3/TRBV12-4|TRBJ1-1
CASSWGEAGNTEAFF
>TRBV14|TRBJ1-1
CASSPGTGERNTEAFF
>TRBV27|TRBJ2-1
CASSFRRGKQFF
>TRBV20-1|TRBJ1-1
CSASSAGQQNTEAFF
>TRBV9|TRBJ1-3
CASSVEGQRASGNTIYF
>TRBV24-1|TRBJ2-1
CATSDGTGGNEQFF
>TRBV28|TRBJ2-3
CASSYGGVSTDTQYF